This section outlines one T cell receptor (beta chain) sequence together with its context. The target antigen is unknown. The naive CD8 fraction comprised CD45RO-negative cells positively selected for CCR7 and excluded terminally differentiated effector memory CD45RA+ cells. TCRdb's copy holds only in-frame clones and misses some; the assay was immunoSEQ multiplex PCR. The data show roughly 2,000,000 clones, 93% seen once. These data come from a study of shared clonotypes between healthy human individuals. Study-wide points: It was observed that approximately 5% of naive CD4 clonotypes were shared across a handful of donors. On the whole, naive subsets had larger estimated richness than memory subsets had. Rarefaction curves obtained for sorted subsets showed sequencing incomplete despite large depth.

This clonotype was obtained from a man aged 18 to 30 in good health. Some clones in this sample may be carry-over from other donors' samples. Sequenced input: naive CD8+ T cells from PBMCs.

CDR3 sequence: CASSQVGSNQPQHF. The CDR3 DNA is TGTGCCAGCAGCCAAGTAGGCAGCAATCAGCCCCAGCATTTT. The chain carries TRBV4-2 and TRBJ1-5; D remains unclear. CDR3 length: 14 amino acids. V was shortened by 1 base and J by 1 base, with 5 bases between the two germline ends. Germline CDR1 LGHNA, CDR2 YNFKEQ.